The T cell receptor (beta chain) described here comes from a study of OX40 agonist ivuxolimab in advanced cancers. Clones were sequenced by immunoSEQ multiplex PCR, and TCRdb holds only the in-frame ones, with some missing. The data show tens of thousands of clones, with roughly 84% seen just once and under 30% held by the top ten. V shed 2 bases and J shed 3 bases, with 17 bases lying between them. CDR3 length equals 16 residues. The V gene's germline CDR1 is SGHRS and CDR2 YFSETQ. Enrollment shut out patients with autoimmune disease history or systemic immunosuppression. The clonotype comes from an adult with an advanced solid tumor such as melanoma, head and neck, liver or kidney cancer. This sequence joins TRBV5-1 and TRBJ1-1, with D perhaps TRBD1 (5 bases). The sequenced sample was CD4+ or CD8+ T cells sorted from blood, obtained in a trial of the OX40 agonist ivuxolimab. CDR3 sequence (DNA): TGCGCCAGCAGCTTTCATCAGCCCGGGACTCACACTGAAGCTTTCTTT. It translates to CASSFHQPGTHTEAFF.